These 20 T cell receptor beta chains were sequenced from one sample in a study of cytomegalovirus exposure and HLA in healthy donors. Researchers ran the PCR with 60 Vbeta and 13 Jbeta primers. Generated by immunoSEQ multiplex PCR, the TCRdb table keeps only in-frame clones and is missing some. Of fewer than 150,000 clones listed, 75% to 90% were seen once; the top ten hold about 6.7%. Sample: PBMCs. These receptors were collected from a woman under 40 in good health and CMV-seropositive.

This chain uses TRBV2 with TRBJ2-2; TRBD1 matches at 8 bases. CDR3 length: 13 amino acids. The germline gives CDR1 SNHLY, CDR2 FYNNEI. The V gene end was trimmed by 4 bases and the J gene end by 5 bases; junction bases not matched to a gene: 0. CDR3 region: CASSGQGTGELFF. As DNA, the CDR3 is TGTGCCAGCAGTGGACAGGGGACCGGGGAGCTGTTTTTT.

A single count supports this clone. The rearrangement joins TRBV2 to TRBJ1-5; 8 positions match TRBD1. Losses at the gene ends were 6 bases for V and 3 bases for J; bases not matched to a gene: 7. The CDR3 has 15 amino acids. The germline V gene encodes CDR1 SNHLY and CDR2 FYNNEI. The CDR3 is CASRLLGQANQPQHF. Written as DNA, the CDR3 is TGTGCCAGCAGGCTCTTGGGACAGGCCAATCAGCCCCAGCATTTT. Combining the CDR3 with reference TRBV2 and TRBJ1-5 gives the whole variable domain EPEVTQTPSHQVTQMGQEVILRCVPISNHLYFYWYRQILGQKVEFLVSFYNNEISEKSEIFDDQFSVERPDGSNFTLKIRSTKLEDSAMYFCASRLLGQANQPQHFGDGTRLSIL.

Turning to this clone: Mismatch with germline at one junction end may stem from a read error. The chain's CDR3 is CVSCGGRGYTF. The DNA of the CDR3 is TGTGTCAGCTGTGGGGGCCGTGGCTACACCTTC. V and J are TRBV28 and TRBJ1-2, with D perhaps matching TRBD1 (6 bases). This CDR3 is built from 11 residues. CDR1 is MDHEN, CDR2 SYDVKM, per germline.

The rearrangement uses TRBV10-3 and TRBJ1-1; D call uncertain. The V gene's germline CDR1 is ENHRY and CDR2 SYGVKD. This CDR3 spans 14 amino acids. The germline V and J ends were trimmed by 7 bases and 0 bases, with 12 bases remaining between them. CDR3: CAINKEALNTEAFF. For the CDR3, the DNA is TGTGCCATCAACAAAGAGGCCTTGAACACTGAAGCTTTCTTT.

The chain combines TRBV28 with TRBJ1-1; D perhaps matches TRBD1 (6 bases). CDR3 size: 14 residues. V was cut by 6 bases and J by 4 bases, with 15 bases left in between. Looked up from germline, CDR1 is MDHEN and CDR2 is SYDVKM. CDR3 region: CASRLSRGGTEAFF. Here the CDR3 DNA reads TGTGCCAGCAGACTCTCTCGAGGGGGCACTGAAGCTTTCTTT.

J is TRBJ2-7 and V is TRBV6-1; D gene uncertain. Looked up from germline, CDR1 is MNHNS and CDR2 is SASEGT. This CDR3 spans 10 amino acids. V lost 8 bases to trimming and J lost 3 bases, with 5 bases between them. CDR3 in DNA: TGTGCCAGCTCCTACTACGAGCAGTACTTC. Protein sequence: CASSYYEQYF.

The rearrangement uses TRBV9 and TRBJ1-2; tentatively, D is TRBD1 (5 bases). Per germline, CDR1 SGDLS and CDR2 YYNGEE. This CDR3 is 15 amino acids long. Trimming took off 0 bases at V and 2 bases at J, with 11 bases between the two ends. CDR3 DNA sequence: TGTGCCAGCAGCGTAGAGGTCCAGGGAAACTATGGCTACACCTTC. Encoded protein: CASSVEVQGNYGYTF.

The chain carries TRBV5-1 and TRBJ2-1, with 9 bases lining up with TRBD2. There are 14 residues in the CDR3. V lost 7 bases, J lost 6 bases, and 8 bases stayed unmatched. Per germline, CDR1 SGHRS and CDR2 YFSETQ. CDR3 loop: CASFGSAGGNEQFF. In DNA form, the CDR3 reads TGCGCCAGCTTCGGGTCAGCGGGGGGCAATGAGCAGTTCTTC.

There are a few counts of this clone. The rearrangement links TRBV5-1 to TRBJ2-2; D is ambiguous. V dropped 2 bases and J dropped 6 bases, with 11 bases sitting between them. The CDR3 totals 14 residues. Germline V gene sequence: CDR1 SGHRS, CDR2 YFSETQ. The CDR3 DNA sequence: TGCGCCAGCAGCTTAATCGCGGTGGCCGGGGAGCTGTTTTTT. This sequence encodes CASSLIAVAGELFF.

A few counts support this clone. Other DNA sequences of this sample code for an identical CDR3. V is TRBV5-6 and J is TRBJ2-5; the D is unclear. CDR1 and CDR2 from the germline V gene are SGHDT and YYEEEE. The CDR3 is 12 residues long. V lost 0 bases to trimming and J lost 4 bases, with 4 bases between them. CDR3 amino acids: CASSLVRETQYF. The CDR3 DNA sequence: TGTGCCAGCAGCTTGGTGCGAGAGACCCAGTACTTC.

The chain combines TRBV18 with TRBJ2-1, with 14 bases matching TRBD2. Germline CDR1 and CDR2: KGHSH and LQKENI. Trimming cost V 3 bases and J 10 bases; bases outside gene matches: 8. CDR3 length: 16 amino acids. The CDR3 coding sequence is TGTGCCAGCTCACCGTCGGGACTAGCGGGAGAATACGAGCAGTTCTTC. This encodes CASSPSGLAGEYEQFF.

CDR3 coding DNA: TGTGCCAGCAGCGAACAGTACACTGAAGCTTTCTTT. Translation: CASSEQYTEAFF. The rearrangement links TRBV7-9 to TRBJ1-1, with no clear D. The CDR3 contains 12 residues. Germline V CDR1 and CDR2: SEHNR, FQNEAQ (reference sequence). V was pared by 5 bases and J by 3 bases, with 7 bases between.

The rearrangement joins TRBV5-1 to TRBJ1-1, with 10 bases identical to TRBD1. Germline V lookup: CDR1 SGHRS, CDR2 YFSETQ. CDR3 length equals 16 residues. With 0 bases clipped from V and 5 bases from J, the junction kept 7 bases outside the gene matches. In nucleotides, the CDR3 is TGCGCCAGCAGCTTGGGACAGGGGGCTTTGGGAACTGAAGCTTTCTTT. Translation gives CASSLGQGALGTEAFF.

This chain uses TRBV6-1 with TRBJ2-7, with a tentative D call TRBD2 (7 bases). The germline V gene encodes CDR1 MNHNS and CDR2 SASEGT. The CDR3 sequence is 19 residues long. V lost 0 bases and J 2 bases, leaving 23 bases between the germline ends. The CDR3 nucleotides read TGTGCCAGCAGTGAAGCGGGGGGGGGCCGGGTCGTCGGGACCTACGAGCAGTACTTC. Translating gives CASSEAGGGRVVGTYEQYF.

The rearrangement links TRBV9 to TRBJ2-7; 7 nucleotides agree with TRBD1. V was pared by 0 bases and J by 1 base, with 7 bases of the junction left unmatched. The germline V gene has CDR1 SGDLS and CDR2 YYNGEE. The CDR3 loop spans 16 amino acids. The CDR3: CASSVGDSFSSYEQYF. The CDR3 nucleotides read TGTGCCAGCAGCGTAGGGGACAGCTTCAGTTCCTACGAGCAGTACTTC.

The V gene is TRBV21-1, the J gene TRBJ2-7; the DNA was not compared with TRBD2, the D call given in the table. TRBV21-1 is flagged as a pseudogene. CDR3 length equals 12 residues. CDR3 nucleotides: TGTGCCAGCAGTGGGACTACAAGGGAGCAGTACTTC. Protein: CASSGTTREQYF.

J is TRBJ1-1 and V is TRBV7-9; a possible D gene is TRBD1 (6 bases). In germline, CDR1 is SEHNR, CDR2 FQNEAQ (reference sequence). The CDR3 length is 13 residues. The germline V and J ends were trimmed by 5 bases and 5 bases, with 12 bases remaining between them. As DNA, the CDR3 is TGTGCCAGCAGCCCAAAGGGGGTGACTGAAGCTTTCTTT. Amino acid sequence: CASSPKGVTEAFF.

The chain carries TRBV28 and TRBJ2-7, with TRBD1 matching over 8 bases. Germline CDR1 MDHEN, CDR2 SYDVKM. V shed 3 bases, J shed 1 base, and the junction held 5 bases outside the gene matches. There are 15 residues in the CDR3. CDR3 protein: CASSLSGGNSYEQYF. Written as DNA, the CDR3 is TGTGCCAGCAGTTTGTCAGGGGGCAATTCCTACGAGCAGTACTTC.

The gene calls are TRBV2 and TRBJ1-5; possible D gene TRBD1, 6 bases. The CDR3 contains 13 residues. The germline V gene encodes CDR1 SNHLY and CDR2 FYNNEI. Trimming removed 3 bases from V and 4 bases from J, with 7 bases in between. The chain's CDR3 is CASSEGANQPQHF. In DNA form, the CDR3 reads TGTGCCAGCAGTGAGGGGGCGAATCAGCCCCAGCATTTT.

The chain is built from TRBV5-1 and TRBJ2-5; TRBD1 agrees at 9 bases. V was clipped by 0 bases and J by 0 bases; unmatched bases: 0. The CDR3 is 15 amino acids. Per the germline V gene, CDR1 is SGHRS and CDR2 is YFSETQ. The CDR3 coding sequence is TGCGCCAGCAGCTTGGGGGACAGGGACCAAGAGACCCAGTACTTC. Translation gives CASSLGDRDQETQYF.